The clone carrying this T cell receptor beta chain was found once. CDR3 length: 16 residues. The germline CDR1 and CDR2 sequences are SGHVS and FNYEAQ. V shed 5 bases and J 2 bases; nucleotides not matched to a gene: 6. The sample is drawn from a study of blood T cell repertoires in COVID-19. Libraries were prepared by immunoSEQ multiplex PCR; TCRdb keeps only in-frame clonotypes and omits some of them. Among some 110,000 clones listed, 70% to 80% were seen once. Sequences were obtained from peripheral blood. This clonotype was obtained from a man in his 70s with acute or convalescent COVID-19. The genes are TRBV7-6 and TRBJ2-7; 13 bases are shared with TRBD2. The CDR3 DNA reads TGTGCCAGCAGCCTCAGGACTAGCGGGGGTACCTACGAGCAGTACTTC. This gives the protein CASSLRTSGGTYEQYF.